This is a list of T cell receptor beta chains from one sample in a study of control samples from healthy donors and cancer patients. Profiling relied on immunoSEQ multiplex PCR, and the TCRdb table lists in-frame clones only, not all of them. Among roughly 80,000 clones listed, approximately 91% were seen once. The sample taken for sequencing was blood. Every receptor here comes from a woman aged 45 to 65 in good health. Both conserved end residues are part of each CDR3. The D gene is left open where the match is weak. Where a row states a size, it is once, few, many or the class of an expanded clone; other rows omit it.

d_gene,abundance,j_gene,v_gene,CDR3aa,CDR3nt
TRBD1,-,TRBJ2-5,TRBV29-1,CSAGTGPQETQYF,TGCAGCGCCGGGACAGGTCCCCAAGAGACCCAGTACTTC
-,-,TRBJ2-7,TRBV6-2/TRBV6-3,CASSYRNPRGGAYEQYF,TGTGCCAGCAGTTACCGCAACCCTCGGGGAGGAGCCTACGAGCAGTACTTC
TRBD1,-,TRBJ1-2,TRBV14,CASSAGQGSYGYTF,TGTGCCAGCAGCGCGGGACAGGGGAGCTATGGCTACACCTTC
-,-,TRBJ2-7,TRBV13,CASSRSTPGQFNEQYF,TGTGCCAGCAGCCGTAGCACCCCTGGACAGTTTAACGAGCAGTACTTC
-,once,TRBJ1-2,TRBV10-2,CASSDETFVRGYTF,TGCGCCAGCAGTGATGAGACCTTTGTTAGAGGCTACACCTTC
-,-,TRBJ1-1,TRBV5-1,CASSLGVQNTEAFF,TGCGCCAGCAGCTTGGGTGTACAAAACACTGAAGCTTTCTTT
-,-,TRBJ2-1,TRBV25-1,CASSEYFGGAGAYNEQFF,TGTGCCAGCAGTGAATATTTTGGGGGCGCCGGGGCCTACAATGAGCAGTTCTTC
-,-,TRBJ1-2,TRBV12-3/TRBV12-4,CASSLVNYGYTF,TGTGCCAGCAGTCTGGTAAACTATGGCTACACCTTC
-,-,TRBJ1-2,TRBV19,CASGALTKAGYGYTF,TGTGCCAGTGGGGCTCTTACTAAGGCCGGATATGGCTACACCTTC
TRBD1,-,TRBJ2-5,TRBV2,CASIPRTGVPTETQYF,TGTGCCAGCATTCCCCGGACAGGGGTCCCAACAGAGACCCAGTACTTC
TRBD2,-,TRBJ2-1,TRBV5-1,CASGLSGGRYNEQFF,TGCGCCAGCGGACTTAGCGGGGGCCGATACAATGAGCAGTTCTTC
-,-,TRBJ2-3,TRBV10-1,CASRVGPIEFSTDTQYF,TGCGCCAGCAGGGTTGGCCCCATTGAGTTTAGCACAGATACGCAGTATTTT
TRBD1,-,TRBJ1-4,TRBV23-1,CASSRPCRDRDEKLFF,TGCGCCAGCAGTCGACCATGCCGGGACAGAGATGAAAAACTGTTTTTT
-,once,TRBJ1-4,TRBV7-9,CASSLRSGSANEKLFF,TGTGCCAGCAGCTTACGTTCGGGTTCGGCTAATGAAAAACTGTTTTTT
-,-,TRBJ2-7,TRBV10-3,CAISGRSYEQYF,TGTGCCATCAGTGGACGGAGCTACGAGCAGTACTTC
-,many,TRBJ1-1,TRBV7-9,CASSLNMGTEAFF,TGTGCCAGCAGCTTAAATATGGGAACTGAAGCTTTCTTT
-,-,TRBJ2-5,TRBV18,CASSPGLQEETQYF,TGTGCCAGCTCACCAGGGCTCCAAGAAGAGACCCAGTACTTC
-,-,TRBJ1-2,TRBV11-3,CASSFDAGANGYTF,TGTGCCAGCAGCTTTGACGCAGGGGCTAATGGCTACACCTTC
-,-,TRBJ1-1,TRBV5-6,CASSLLGETENTEAFF,TGTGCCAGCAGCTTGTTGGGCGAGACAGAGAACACTGAAGCTTTCTTT
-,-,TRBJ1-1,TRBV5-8,CASSFYTASAEAFF,TGTGCCAGCAGCTTCTATACTGCCAGCGCTGAAGCTTTCTTT
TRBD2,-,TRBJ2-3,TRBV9,CASSVRTREDTQYF,TGTGCCAGCAGCGTCCGGACTAGAGAGGACACGCAGTATTTT
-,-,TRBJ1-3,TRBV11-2,CASSFAASSGNTIYF,TGTGCCAGCAGCTTCGCCGCATCCTCTGGAAACACCATATATTTT
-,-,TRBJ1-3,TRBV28,CASSFSGSRNTIYF,TGTGCCAGCAGTTTTTCAGGATCTCGAAACACCATATATTTT
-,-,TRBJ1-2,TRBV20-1,CSASNRATNYGYTF,TGCAGTGCTAGTAACAGGGCTACTAACTATGGCTACACCTTC
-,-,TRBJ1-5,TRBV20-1,CSASYEDQPQHF,TGCAGTGCTAGTTATGAAGATCAGCCCCAGCATTTT
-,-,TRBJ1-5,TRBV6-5,CASSSTGTYSNQPQHF,TGTGCCAGCAGTTCGACAGGTACTTATAGCAATCAGCCCCAGCATTTT
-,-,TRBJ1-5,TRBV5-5,CASSLQMGNQPQHF,TGTGCCAGCAGCTTGCAGATGGGGAATCAGCCCCAGCATTTT
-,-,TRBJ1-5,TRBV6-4,CASIQPGQLSNQPQHF,TGTGCCAGCATTCAACCCGGACAGCTTAGCAATCAGCCCCAGCATTTT
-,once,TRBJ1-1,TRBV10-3,CATRFQETEAFF,TGTGCCACCCGGTTCCAGGAGACTGAAGCTTTCTTT